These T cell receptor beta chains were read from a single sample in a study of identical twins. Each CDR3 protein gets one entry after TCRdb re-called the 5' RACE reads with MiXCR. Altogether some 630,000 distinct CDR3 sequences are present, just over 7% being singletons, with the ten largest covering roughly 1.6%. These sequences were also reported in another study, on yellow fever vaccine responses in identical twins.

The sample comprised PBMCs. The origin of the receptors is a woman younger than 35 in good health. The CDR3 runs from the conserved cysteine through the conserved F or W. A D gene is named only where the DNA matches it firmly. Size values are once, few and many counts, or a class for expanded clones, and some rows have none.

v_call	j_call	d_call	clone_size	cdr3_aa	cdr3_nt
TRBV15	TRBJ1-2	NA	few	CATSRDPSEGRYTF	TGTGCCACCAGCAGAGACCCGAGTGAAGGGAGGTACACCTTC
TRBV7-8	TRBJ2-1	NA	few	CASTTSSSSYNEQFF	TGTGCCAGCACCACGTCTTCGAGCTCCTACAATGAGCAGTTCTTC
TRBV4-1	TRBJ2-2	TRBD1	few	CASSQTPGTGPGELFF	TGCGCCAGCAGCCAGACTCCCGGGACAGGGCCCGGGGAGCTGTTTTTT
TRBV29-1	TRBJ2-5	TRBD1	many	CSVDYGQGAETQYF	TGCAGCGTTGACTATGGTCAGGGGGCAGAGACCCAGTACTTC
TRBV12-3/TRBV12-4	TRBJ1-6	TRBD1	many	CASSFGQGAGNSPLHF	TGTGCCAGCAGTTTCGGTCAGGGGGCAGGTAATTCACCCCTCCACTTT
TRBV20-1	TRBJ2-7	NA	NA	CSARQEYEQYF	TGCAGTGCTAGACAGGAGTACGAGCAGTACTTC
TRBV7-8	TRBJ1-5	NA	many	CASSWDRDSSAQHF	TGTGCCAGCAGCTGGGACCGAGATTCGTCAGCCCAGCATTTT
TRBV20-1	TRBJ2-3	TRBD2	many	CSARDEAGGPVDTQYF	TGCAGTGCTAGAGATGAGGCGGGAGGGCCAGTAGATACGCAGTATTTT
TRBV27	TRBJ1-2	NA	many	CASSLDFRVFYGYTF	TGTGCCAGCAGTTTAGACTTTCGCGTTTTTTATGGCTACACCTTC
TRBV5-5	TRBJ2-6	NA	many	CASSPSPGESGANVLTF	TGTGCCAGCAGCCCATCACCAGGGGAATCTGGGGCCAACGTCCTGACTTTC
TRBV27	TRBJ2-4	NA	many	CASSLGFDSSKNIQYF	TGTGCCAGCAGTTTAGGGTTTGACAGTAGCAAAAACATTCAGTACTTC
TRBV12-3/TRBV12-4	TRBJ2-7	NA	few	CASPERAPYEQYF	TGTGCCAGCCCAGAGCGGGCGCCCTACGAGCAGTACTTC
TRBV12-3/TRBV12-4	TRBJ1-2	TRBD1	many	CASSFRTGYGYTF	TGTGCCAGCAGTTTTCGGACAGGCTATGGCTACACCTTC
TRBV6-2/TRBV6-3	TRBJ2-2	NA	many	CASSQRDTGELFF	TGTGCCAGCAGTCAGCGGGACACCGGGGAGCTGTTTTTT
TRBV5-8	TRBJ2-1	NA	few	CARSPGRGRENEQFF	TGTGCCAGGAGCCCTGGGAGGGGGAGGGAAAATGAGCAGTTCTTC
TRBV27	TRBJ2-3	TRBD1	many	CASSPNRDRGSVTDTQYF	TGTGCCAGCAGTCCCAATCGGGACAGGGGTTCGGTCACAGATACGCAGTATTTT
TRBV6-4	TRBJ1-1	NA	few	CASSAPGKLNTEAFF	TGTGCCAGCAGTGCCCCGGGGAAGCTAAACACTGAAGCTTTCTTT
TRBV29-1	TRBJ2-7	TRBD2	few	CSVGVAGDLGEQYF	TGCAGCGTTGGTGTAGCGGGAGACCTAGGCGAGCAGTACTTC
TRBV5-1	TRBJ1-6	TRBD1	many	CASSRGQVRSSYNSPLHF	TGCGCCAGCAGCCGAGGACAGGTTCGAAGCTCCTATAATTCACCCCTCCACTTT
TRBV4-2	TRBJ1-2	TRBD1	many	CASSPGQLYGYTF	TGTGCCAGCAGCCCGGGACAGCTCTATGGCTACACCTTC
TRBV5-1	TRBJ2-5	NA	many	CASSSTEGQETQYF	TGCGCCAGCAGCTCAACCGAAGGCCAAGAGACCCAGTACTTC
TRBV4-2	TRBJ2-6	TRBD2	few	CASSQVAGGISGANVLTF	TGTGCCAGCAGCCAAGTAGCGGGAGGGATCTCTGGGGCCAACGTCCTGACTTTC
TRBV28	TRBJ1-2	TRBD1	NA	CASIQQGLGYGYTF	TGTGCCAGCATTCAACAGGGGCTCGGATATGGCTACACCTTC
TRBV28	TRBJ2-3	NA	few	CASSKGGPYYTDTQYF	TGTGCCAGCAGTAAGGGGGGGCCTTACTACACAGATACGCAGTATTTT
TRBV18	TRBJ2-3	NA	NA	CASSPAALRGDTQYF	TGTGCCAGCTCACCTGCAGCCTTAAGGGGAGATACGCAGTATTTT
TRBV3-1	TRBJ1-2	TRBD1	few	CASSPRGQATVGYTF	TGTGCCAGCAGCCCCCGCGGACAGGCGACTGTTGGCTACACCTTC
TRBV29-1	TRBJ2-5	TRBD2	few	CSVEYGRGRETQYF	TGCAGCGTTGAGTACGGGAGGGGTCGTGAGACCCAGTACTTC
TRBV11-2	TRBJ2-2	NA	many	CASSLAPNTGELFF	TGTGCCAGCAGTTTAGCCCCAAACACCGGGGAGCTGTTTTTT
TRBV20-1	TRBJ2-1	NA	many	CSARRIPSRGDEQFF	TGCAGTGCTAGAAGAATACCCTCGAGGGGGGATGAGCAGTTCTTC
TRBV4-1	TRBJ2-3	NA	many	CASSQWVFLRQRSDTQYF	TGCGCCAGCAGCCAATGGGTCTTCTTGCGGCAGCGTTCAGATACGCAGTATTTT
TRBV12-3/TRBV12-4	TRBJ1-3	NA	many	CASSWGVGNTIYF	TGTGCCAGCAGTTGGGGTGTCGGAAACACCATATATTTT
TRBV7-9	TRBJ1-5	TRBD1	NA	CASSLVQGAEQPQHF	TGTGCCAGCAGCTTAGTACAGGGGGCAGAGCAGCCCCAGCATTTT
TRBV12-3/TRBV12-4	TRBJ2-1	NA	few	CASSLAGSYLTANNEQFF	TGTGCCAGCAGTTTAGCCGGGAGCTATCTCACAGCGAACAATGAGCAGTTCTTC